The 10 T cell receptor beta chains presented below share a single source sample, sequenced in a study of shared clonotypes between healthy human individuals. Clones were read by immunoSEQ multiplex PCR, and TCRdb kept only the in-frame ones, dropping some. The sample carries approximately 980,000 clones, over 60% recorded once. Sequenced: memory CD4+ T cells sorted from blood. As to subset: CD45RA-negative fraction. These receptor sequences come from a man aged 18 to 35 in good health.

The table lists this clone with a count of one. CDR3 sequence (DNA): TGTGCCAGCAGTGAAATAGGCACAGATACGCAGTATTTT. Its protein is CASSEIGTDTQYF. The chain links TRBV25-1 to TRBJ2-3, with D hard to call. Trimming left V 2 bases short and J 1 base short, with 4 bases between. The CDR3 contains 13 residues. The germline V gene encodes CDR1 MGHDK and CDR2 SYGVNS.

A remark on this clone: Other DNA sequences in this specimen translate into the identical CDR3. The chain uses TRBV7-2 and TRBJ1-1; no definite D call. Per germline, CDR1 SGHTA and CDR2 FQGNSA. The CDR3 has 14 residues. The germline V and J ends were trimmed by 1 base and 1 base, with 7 bases remaining between them. CDR3 sequence (DNA): TGTGCCAGCAGCTTAGGGACGGGGAACACTGAAGCTTTCTTT. Translation gives CASSLGTGNTEAFF.

The CDR3 reads CASSLDKQPQHF. The CDR3 nucleotides read TGTGCCAGCAGCTTGGATAAACAGCCCCAGCATTTT. The chain links TRBV7-2 to TRBJ1-5; D unclear. CDR1 is SGHTA, CDR2 FQGNSA, per germline. The V end lost 3 bases, the J end lost 7 bases, and 7 bases lay between the germline ends. CDR3 length: 12 amino acids.

CDR3 amino acids: CASSSTSGSFSEQFF. The CDR3 bases are TGTGCCAGCAGTAGTACTAGCGGGAGCTTTAGTGAGCAGTTCTTC. The V and J genes are TRBV6-5 and TRBJ2-1; 11 bases fit TRBD2. Germline CDR1 reads MNHEY; CDR2 reads SVGAGI. The V gene end was trimmed by 5 bases and the J gene end by 9 bases; junction bases not matched to a gene: 9. The CDR3 is 15 residues long.

A remark on this clone: The same CDR3 is also encoded by other DNA sequences in this sample. V usage is TRBV7-6 and J usage is TRBJ2-1, with 8 bases matching TRBD2. J was trimmed by 7 bases and V by 4 bases; bases with no gene match: 0. This CDR3 comprises 12 residues. CDR1 SGHVS and CDR2 FNYEAQ come from the germline V gene. CDR3 residues: CASSSGGNEQFF. Written as DNA, the CDR3 is TGTGCCAGCAGCTCGGGAGGGAATGAGCAGTTCTTC. The full variable domain, in which reference TRBV7-6 and TRBJ2-1 provide the parts outside the CDR3, is GAGVSQSPRYKVTKRGQDVALRCDPISGHVSLYWYRQALGQGPEFLTYFNYEAQQDKSGLPNDRFSAERPEGSISTLTIQRTEQRDSAMYRCASSSGGNEQFFGPGTRLTVL.

In regard to this clone: Distinct nucleotide sequences in the sample also encode this CDR3. The chain combines TRBV10-3 with TRBJ1-1; no clear D gene. There are 12 residues in the CDR3. Looked up from germline, CDR1 is ENHRY and CDR2 is SYGVKD. V lost 4 bases and J lost 1, with 4 bases in between. This CDR3 is CAISVGNTEAFF. DNA of the CDR3: TGTGCCATCAGTGTTGGGAACACTGAAGCTTTCTTT.

Points on this clone: This CDR3 is also generated by other DNA sequences in the sample. The chain combines TRBV2 with TRBJ2-3, with a weak D call TRBD1 (6 bases). Per germline, CDR1 SNHLY and CDR2 FYNNEI. V was cut by 3 bases and J by 1 base, with 8 bases left in between. This CDR3 contains 14 residues. CDR3 bases: TGTGCCAGCAGTGACCGACAGGGCACAGATACGCAGTATTTT. This encodes CASSDRQGTDTQYF. The full variable domain, completed using reference TRBV2 and TRBJ2-3, is EPEVTQTPSHQVTQMGQEVILRCVPISNHLYFYWYRQILGQKVEFLVSFYNNEISEKSEIFDDQFSVERPDGSNFTLKIRSTKLEDSAMYFCASSDRQGTDTQYFGPGTRLTVL.

This clone was seen only a few times. This chain connects TRBV19 to TRBJ2-5; 10 nucleotides align to TRBD1. The J segment lost 2 bases and the V segment lost 6 bases, leaving 9 bases of the junction unmatched. Germline CDR1 and CDR2: LNHDA and SQIVND (reference sequence). The CDR3 runs to 16 residues. CDR3 DNA sequence: TGTGCCAGTAGCCAACGGACAGGGGGAAGGCAAGAGACCCAGTACTTC. Protein: CASSQRTGGRQETQYF.

In the case of this clone: The same CDR3 is also encoded by other DNA sequences in this sample. The chain is built from TRBV5-6 and TRBJ2-3; D is perhaps TRBD1 (6 bases). CDR3 size: 14 residues. V was shortened by 0 bases and J by 1 base, with 6 bases between the two germline ends. Germline CDR1 is SGHDT and CDR2 is YYEEEE. The CDR3 is CASSLAGGTDTQYF. CDR3 bases: TGTGCCAGCAGCTTGGCAGGGGGCACAGATACGCAGTATTTT.

A word on this clone: At one boundary the junction diverges from the germline segment, which might be a read error. This chain connects TRBV11-1 to TRBJ2-7; D gene unclear. From germline, CDR1 is SGHAT and CDR2 FQDESV (reference sequence). This CDR3 is built from 8 residues. The CDR3 DNA follows: TGTGCCAGCAGCTTATATAACTTC. Its protein is CASSLYNF.